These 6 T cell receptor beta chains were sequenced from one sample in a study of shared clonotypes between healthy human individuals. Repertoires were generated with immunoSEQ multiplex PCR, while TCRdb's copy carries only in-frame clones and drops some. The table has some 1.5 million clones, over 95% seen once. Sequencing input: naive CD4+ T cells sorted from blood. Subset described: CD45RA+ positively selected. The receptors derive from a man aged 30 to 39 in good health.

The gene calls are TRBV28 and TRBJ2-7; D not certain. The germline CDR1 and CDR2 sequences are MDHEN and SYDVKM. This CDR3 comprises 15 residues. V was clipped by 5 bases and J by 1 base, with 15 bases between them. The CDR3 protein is CASSTSSRGSYEQYF. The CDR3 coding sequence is TGTGCCAGCAGTACATCCTCTCGTGGGTCCTACGAGCAGTACTTC. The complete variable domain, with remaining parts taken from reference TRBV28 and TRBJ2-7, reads DVKVTQSSRYLVKRTGEKVFLECVQDMDHENMFWYRQDPGLGLRLIYFSYDVKMKEKGDIPEGYSVSREKKERFSLILESASTNQTSMYLCASSTSSRGSYEQYFGPGTRLTVT.

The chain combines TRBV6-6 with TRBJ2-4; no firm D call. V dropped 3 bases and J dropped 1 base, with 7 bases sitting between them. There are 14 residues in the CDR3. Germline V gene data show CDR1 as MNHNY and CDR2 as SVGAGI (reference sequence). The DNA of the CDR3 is TGTGCCAGCAGTTATGAGCCGGCCAAAAACATTCAGTACTTC. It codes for CASSYEPAKNIQYF.

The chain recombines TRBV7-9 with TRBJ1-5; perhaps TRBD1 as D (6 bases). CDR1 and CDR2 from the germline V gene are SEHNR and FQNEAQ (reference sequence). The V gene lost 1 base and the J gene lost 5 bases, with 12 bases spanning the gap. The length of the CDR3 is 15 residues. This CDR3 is CASSLGGLRDQPQHF. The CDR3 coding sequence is TGTGCCAGCAGCTTAGGGGGGCTAAGAGATCAGCCCCAGCATTTT.

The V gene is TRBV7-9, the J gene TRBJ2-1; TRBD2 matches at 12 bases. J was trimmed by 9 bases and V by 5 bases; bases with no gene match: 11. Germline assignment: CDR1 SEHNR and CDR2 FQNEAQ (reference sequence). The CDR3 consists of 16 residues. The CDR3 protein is CASSHLLAGGTVEQFF. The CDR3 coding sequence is TGTGCCAGCAGCCATCTTCTAGCGGGAGGGACGGTTGAGCAGTTCTTC.

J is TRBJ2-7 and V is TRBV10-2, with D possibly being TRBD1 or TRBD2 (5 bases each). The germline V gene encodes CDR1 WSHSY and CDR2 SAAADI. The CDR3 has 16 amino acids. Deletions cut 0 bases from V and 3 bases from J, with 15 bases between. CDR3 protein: CASSESRHGGSYEQYF. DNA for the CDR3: TGCGCCAGCAGTGAGTCGAGACATGGGGGAAGCTACGAGCAGTACTTC.

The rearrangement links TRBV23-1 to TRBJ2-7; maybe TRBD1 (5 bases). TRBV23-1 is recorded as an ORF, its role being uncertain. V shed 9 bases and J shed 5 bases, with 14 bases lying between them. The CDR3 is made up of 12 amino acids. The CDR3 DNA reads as TGCGCCAGGAATACAGGTAGGAACGAGCAGTACTTC. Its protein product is CARNTGRNEQYF.